This T cell receptor beta chain was sequenced during a study of blood T cell repertoires in COVID-19. The repertoire was sequenced with immunoSEQ multiplex PCR; TCRdb's copy has only in-frame clones and lacks some. The repertoire holds 250,000 to 300,000 clones, with roughly 88% as singletons. In Seattle, patients joined the study during active infection and were tracked longitudinally. The CDR3 sequence is 13 residues long. The germline CDR1 and CDR2 sequences are LNHDA and SQIVND (reference sequence). Trimming cost V 6 bases and J 1 base, with 9 bases left between them. This receptor was obtained from a woman aged 70 to 79 with COVID-19, enrolled during active disease. Material for sequencing was peripheral blood. The chain joins TRBV19 to TRBJ2-5; possibly TRBD1 for D (6 bases). CDR3 DNA: TGTGCCAGTAGCGGACAGATCCAAGAGACCCAGTACTTC. Protein: CASSGQIQETQYF.